This TCR beta chain was documented in a study of blood T cell repertoires in COVID-19. Looking at the study overall: Sites across the United States, Italy and Spain contributed samples from acute and convalescent COVID-19.

The CDR3 consists of 13 residues. Germline-derived CDR1 and CDR2 are SGHNT and YYREEE (reference sequence). J gave up 1 base and V 6 bases, and 1 base lay outside the gene matches. TCRdb's table, derived via immunoSEQ multiplex PCR, lists solely in-frame clones and lacks some. The table shows approximately 80,000 clones, with around 90% occurring only once. The sequencing sample was made of peripheral blood. The sequence derives from a human donor in a cohort sampled during active COVID-19. The genes are TRBV5-4 and TRBJ2-3, with 8 bases aligning to TRBD1. CDR3 residues: CASTTGGTDTQYF. The CDR3 nucleotides are TGTGCCAGCACGACAGGGGGCACAGATACGCAGTATTTT. The full variable domain, rest sourced from reference TRBV5-4 and TRBJ2-3, is ETGVTQSPTHLIKTRGQQVTLRCSSQSGHNTVSWYQQALGQGPQFIFQYYREEENGRGNFPPRFSGLQFPNYSSELNVNALELDDSALYLCASTTGGTDTQYFGPGTRLTVL.